These 2 T cell receptor beta chains were all obtained from the same sample, sequenced in a study of kidney transplant recipient with SARS-CoV-2 infection. TCRdb redid the calling of the reads with MiXCR, one entry per CDR3 protein. Of some 220,000 distinct CDR3 sequences listed, 25% to 35% are singletons. This sample comprised a blood sample, obtained at baseline and on approximately day 120 from a kidney transplant recipient. The origin of the receptors is a male patient between 25 and 39 years old who had COVID-19 and was a kidney transplant recipient. Some T cells here may be from the graft donor.

On this clonotype: A much larger clone is a single base away; this may be a read error. The chain couples TRBV11-3 to TRBJ2-1, with TRBD2 matching over 7 bases. Trimming took 3 bases from V and 7 from J; bases not matched to a gene: 9. The germline V gene has CDR1 SGHNT and CDR2 YENEEA. The CDR3 spans 15 residues. Here the CDR3 reads CASSFSGDEINEQFF. As DNA, the CDR3 is TGTGCCAGCAGCTTCAGCGGGGATGAGATTAATGAGCAGTTCTTC.

This clonotype was detected many times. V usage is TRBV6-5 and J usage is TRBJ2-7; no firm D call. The germline CDR1 and CDR2 sequences are MNHEY and SVGAGI. The CDR3 has 13 residues. V was clipped by 7 bases and J by 1 base, with 11 bases between them. The CDR3 region is CASISTVSYEQYF. In DNA, the CDR3 is TGTGCCAGCATCTCAACGGTGTCCTACGAGCAGTACTTC.